The 26 T cell receptor beta chains given below trace back to one sample, sequenced in a study of blood T cell repertoires in COVID-19. TCRdb keeps only in-frame clones here, not all; method: immunoSEQ multiplex PCR. The sample yields roughly 110,000 clones, over 55% seen once. The sequenced material came from peripheral blood. These TCRs come from a human donor with acute or convalescent COVID-19. The donor label of this sample is uncertain.

The rearrangement joins TRBV24-1 to TRBJ2-3, with D possibly being TRBD1 (6 bases). The CDR3 extends over 16 amino acids. CDR1 is KGHDR and CDR2 is SFDVKD in the germline V gene. V was pared by 3 bases and J by 1 base, with 13 bases between. CDR3 sequence reads: CATSDPDSSRTDTQYF. The CDR3 nucleotides read TGTGCCACCAGTGATCCGGACAGTTCGCGCACAGATACGCAGTATTTT.

The CDR3, as DNA: TGTGCCAGCTCACCATCTATATCCATTGAGCAGTTCTTC. Translating gives CASSPSISIEQFF. The chain uses TRBV18 and TRBJ2-1; D unclear. The V end lost 2 bases, the J end lost 9 bases, and 11 bases lay between the germline ends. The CDR3 has 13 amino acids. Germline loops: CDR1 KGHSH, CDR2 LQKENI. The variable domain in full, completed from reference TRBV18 and TRBJ2-1, reads NAGVMQNPRHLVRRRGQEARLRCSPMKGHSHVYWYRQLPEEGLKFMVYLQKENIIDESGMPKERFSAEFPKEGPSILRIQQVVRGDSAAYFCASSPSISIEQFFGPGTRLTVL.

This clone was found once. The rearrangement links TRBV4-1 to TRBJ2-3, with D maybe TRBD2 (7 bases). The germline gives CDR1 MGHRA, CDR2 YSYEKL. This CDR3 is built from 17 residues. V shed 4 bases and J shed 4 bases, with 21 bases lying between them. In DNA, the CDR3 is TGCGCCAGCAGCCGGTCTTTACGGGGGGCCGAGTCAGATACGCAGTATTTT. It specifies CASSRSLRGAESDTQYF.

V usage is TRBV2 and J usage is TRBJ1-6; a weak D match, TRBD1 (5 bases). V dropped 4 bases and J dropped 5 bases, with 15 bases sitting between them. The germline gives CDR1 SNHLY, CDR2 FYNNEI. The CDR3 has 16 residues. CDR3 region: CASSGRARADNSPLHF. DNA of the CDR3: TGTGCCAGCAGTGGCAGGGCGCGAGCTGATAATTCACCCCTCCACTTT.

V is TRBV9 and J is TRBJ2-3; 7 nucleotides match TRBD2. Losses at the gene ends were 3 bases for V and 1 base for J; bases not matched to a gene: 11. The CDR3 contains 17 residues. CDR1 and CDR2 from the germline V gene are SGDLS and YYNGEE. In DNA, the CDR3 is TGTGCCAGCAGCGACCGGGGGATGGCGGGGGGCACAGATACGCAGTATTTT. This translates into CASSDRGMAGGTDTQYF.

The chain carries TRBV28 and TRBJ1-2, with a weak D call TRBD1 (5 bases). The CDR3 has 13 amino acids. Germline CDR1 reads MDHEN; CDR2 reads SYDVKM. Trimming left V 8 bases short and J 2 bases short, with 12 bases between. The DNA for the CDR3 is TGTGCCAGCGATCAGGGTTCGAACTATGGCTACACCTTC. This sequence encodes CASDQGSNYGYTF.

V gene TRBV24-1 combines with J gene TRBJ2-5; maybe TRBD2 (6 bases). Germline-derived CDR1 and CDR2 are KGHDR and SFDVKD. Between the trimmed V and J ends, which lost 4 bases and 5 bases, there was a span of 13 bases. The CDR3 runs to 14 residues. The CDR3 protein is CATSDWTRGETQYF. The DNA for the CDR3 is TGTGCCACCAGTGACTGGACCCGGGGGGAGACCCAGTACTTC.

The chain is built from TRBV7-9 and TRBJ2-5, with D unclear. Germline CDR1 SEHNR, CDR2 FQNEAQ (reference sequence). This CDR3 region has 13 residues. V was pared by 0 bases and J by 2 bases, with 4 bases between. CDR3 DNA sequence: TGTGCCAGCAGCTTAGCACAGCAAGAGACCCAGTACTTC. Translating it yields CASSLAQQETQYF.

The J gene is TRBJ2-3, the V gene TRBV3-1 (or the pseudogene TRBV3-2), with no clear D. V lost 4 bases to trimming and J lost 4 bases, with 9 bases between them. Germline V gene lookup returns CDR1 LGHDT and CDR2 YNNKEL (reference sequence). CDR3 length: 13 amino acids. Written as DNA, the CDR3 is TGTGCCAGCAGCCCGAGCCGCGCAGATACGCAGTATTTT. This sequence encodes CASSPSRADTQYF.

J is TRBJ1-6 and V is TRBV15; no clear D gene. CDR3 length equals 14 residues. V lost 5 bases to trimming and J lost 8 bases, with 13 bases between them. The germline V gene encodes CDR1 LNHNV and CDR2 YYDKDF (reference sequence). The CDR3 DNA sequence: TGTGCCACCAGCCGTAACAGCGGATATTCACCCCTCCACTTT. Amino acid sequence: CATSRNSGYSPLHF. The full variable domain, its missing parts supplied by reference TRBV15 and TRBJ1-6, is DAMVIQNPRYQVTQFGKPVTLSCSQTLNHNVMYWYQQKSSQAPKLLFHYYDKDFNNEADTPDNFQSRRPNTSFCFLDIRSPGLGDTAMYLCATSRNSGYSPLHFGNGTRLTVT.

This rearrangement joins TRBV6-5 to TRBJ1-4, with D possibly matching TRBD1 (5 bases). Germline CDR1 reads MNHEY; CDR2 reads SVGAGI. V lost 0 bases, J lost 17 bases, and 16 bases lay in between. The CDR3 contains 13 residues. The CDR3 coding sequence is TGTGCCAGCAGTTACTCGGGGCCTGTAAATTGTTTTTTT. The encoded protein is CASSYSGPVNCFF.

The V call is TRBV21-1, the J call TRBJ1-2; the table's D call, TRBD1, has no DNA check behind it. TRBV21-1 is designated a pseudogene. CDR3 size: 15 residues. The CDR3 bases are TGTGCCAGCAGCGATCGACAGGGTACGCGGAATGGCTACACCTTC. As protein: CASSDRQGTRNGYTF.

The chain combines TRBV20-1 with TRBJ2-1; D unclear. Germline CDR1 and CDR2: DFQATT and SNEGSKA (reference sequence). CDR3 size: 11 residues. With 1 base removed from V and 6 bases from J, the gap between germline ends came to 4 bases. CDR3 bases: TGCAGTGCTAGAGCGGTCAATGAGCAGTTCTTC. This translates into CSARAVNEQFF.

This chain uses TRBV20-1 with TRBJ1-2, with TRBD1 as a possible D gene (5 bases). Trimming cost V 3 bases and J 6 bases, with 8 bases left between them. Per germline, CDR1 DFQATT and CDR2 SNEGSKA (reference sequence). The CDR3 length is 11 residues. Here the CDR3 DNA reads TGCAGTGCTAGCCAGGGCAATGGCTACACCTTC. It yields the protein CSASQGNGYTF.

This clone was found once. This chain links TRBV10-3 with TRBJ1-1; 9 bases map to TRBD1. J lost 1 base, V lost 5 bases, and 2 bases had no gene match. CDR1 is ENHRY, CDR2 SYGVKD, per germline. CDR3 size: 14 residues. Here the CDR3 reads CAISRTGENTEAFF. The CDR3 bases are TGTGCCATCAGTAGGACAGGGGAGAACACTGAAGCTTTCTTT.

The chain is built from TRBV3-1 (or the pseudogene TRBV3-2) and TRBJ1-6; 7 positions agree with TRBD1. Germline trimming cut 1 base from V and 7 bases from J; bases unmatched to any gene: 4. The germline V gene encodes CDR1 LGHDT and CDR2 YNNKEL (reference sequence). The CDR3 covers 15 residues. The CDR3 bases are TGTGCCAGCAGCCAAGCCTGGGACAGAAATTCACCCCTCCACTTT. Protein sequence: CASSQAWDRNSPLHF.

The chain combines TRBV10-3 with TRBJ1-5; D is ambiguous. Trimming removed 3 bases from V and 0 bases from J, with 6 bases in between. Per germline, CDR1 ENHRY and CDR2 SYGVKD. The CDR3 is made up of 14 amino acids. The CDR3 nucleotides read TGTGCCATCAGTGAACTAGGTAGCAATCAGCCCCAGCATTTT. This gives the protein CAISELGSNQPQHF.

This clone was detected only a few times. The genes are TRBV28 and TRBJ1-2, with D possibly being TRBD1 (5 bases). This CDR3 has 12 residues. Germline values: CDR1 MDHEN, CDR2 SYDVKM. V shed 8 bases and J shed 1 base, with 8 bases lying between them. CDR3 sequence: CASDSLNYGYTF. CDR3 in DNA: TGTGCCAGCGACAGTCTTAACTATGGCTACACCTTC.

This chain links TRBV19 with TRBJ2-3, with a tentative D call TRBD2 (5 bases). Germline CDR1 reads LNHDA; CDR2 reads SQIVND (reference sequence). Trimming removed 0 bases from V and 4 bases from J, with 23 bases in between. The CDR3 loop spans 19 amino acids. In nucleotides, the CDR3 is TGTGCCAGTAGTATAGATCATTATGAGGGTCCCATCGTCGCAGATACGCAGTATTTT. It codes for CASSIDHYEGPIVADTQYF.

The chain employs TRBV7-9 and TRBJ2-7, with D unclear. The germline V gene encodes CDR1 SEHNR and CDR2 FQNEAQ (reference sequence). The V end was cut by 0 bases, the J end by 6 bases, with 9 bases between. This CDR3 is 13 amino acids long. The CDR3 DNA reads as TGTGCCAGCAGCTTAGCCCAGTCAGGCGAGCAGTACTTC. Protein product: CASSLAQSGEQYF.

In its sample, this clone was seen a few times. For the CDR3, the DNA is TGCGCCAGCAGTCCCCCGCGGGGGCGCCTCTATGGCTACACCTTC. It translates to CASSPPRGRLYGYTF. V is TRBV23-1 and J is TRBJ1-2; weak D call: TRBD1 (6 bases). TRBV23-1 is classed as an ORF, of uncertain function. There are 15 residues in the CDR3. Trimming left V 4 bases short and J 4 bases short, with 16 bases between.

J is TRBJ2-3 and V is TRBV5-1; 13 bases match TRBD2. Germline loops: CDR1 SGHRS, CDR2 YFSETQ. The V gene end was trimmed by 3 bases and the J gene end by 4 bases; junction bases not matched to a gene: 17. The CDR3 is made up of 20 amino acids. CDR3 residues: CASSSLGLAGAPGRADTQYF. CDR3 DNA: TGCGCCAGCAGCTCCCTCGGACTAGCGGGGGCTCCAGGTAGGGCAGATACGCAGTATTTT.

This sequence joins TRBV12-3 or TRBV12-4 and TRBJ1-6, with D hard to call. The germline V and J ends were trimmed by 6 bases and 14 bases, with 17 bases remaining between them. The CDR3 length is 13 residues. The CDR3 nucleotides read TGTGCCAGCAGCGACGGACCCAGGAGGGCCCTCCACTTT. Amino acids: CASSDGPRRALHF.

This sequence joins TRBV27 and TRBJ2-1; D perhaps matches TRBD1 (5 bases). The germline V and J ends were trimmed by 7 bases and 2 bases, with 12 bases remaining between them. CDR3 size: 14 residues. Per the germline V gene, CDR1 is MNHEY and CDR2 is SMNVEV (reference sequence). CDR3 DNA: TGTGCCAGCACCCTTACAGGAGCCTACAATGAGCAGTTCTTC. Its protein product is CASTLTGAYNEQFF.

This chain's CDR3 is CASSLDSGGANYGYTF. In DNA, the CDR3 is TGCGCCAGCAGCTTGGACTCCGGAGGGGCTAACTATGGCTACACCTTC. The rearrangement links TRBV5-1 to TRBJ1-2, with D maybe TRBD1 (5 bases). V was cut by 0 bases and J by 0 bases, with 12 bases left in between. Germline V gives CDR1 SGHRS, CDR2 YFSETQ. This CDR3 spans 16 amino acids.

The chain uses TRBV7-8 and TRBJ2-7, with 13 nucleotides matching TRBD2. Germline CDR1 reads SGHVS; CDR2 reads FQNEAQ. Unmatched junction bases numbered 3, after V lost 1 base and J lost 3 bases. This CDR3 is 16 amino acids long. DNA for the CDR3: TGTGCCAGCAGCTTAGGGACTAGCGGGGGAAGCTACGAGCAGTACGTC. Protein: CASSLGTSGGSYEQYV.